A single sample gave rise to the 20 T cell receptor beta chains below, sequenced in a study of cytomegalovirus exposure and HLA in healthy donors. Use of 60 Vbeta and 13 Jbeta primers characterized the PCR. Profiled with immunoSEQ multiplex PCR; TCRdb holds only in-frame clones, not every one. The sample includes some 150,000 clones, roughly 70% of them seen just once. Specimen: PBMCs. The receptor set was obtained from a man younger than 30 in good health and CMV-seropositive.

The CDR3 nucleotides read TGTGCCAGCAGTGCCGGACTCTTGAACACCGGGGAGCTGTTTTTT. It specifies CASSAGLLNTGELFF. V and J are TRBV28 and TRBJ2-2, with TRBD2 as a possible D gene (5 bases). The germline gives CDR1 MDHEN, CDR2 SYDVKM. V was cut by 5 bases and J by 1 base, with 11 bases left in between. The CDR3 length is 15 residues.

The V and J genes are TRBV6-1 and TRBJ2-5; the match to TRBD2 covers 8 bases. Germline lookup yields CDR1 MNHNS and CDR2 SASEGT. The CDR3 spans 15 residues. The V gene end was trimmed by 3 bases and the J gene end by 2 bases; junction bases not matched to a gene: 5. The CDR3 region has the DNA TGTGCCAGCAGTGACTATAGCGGGAAACAAGAGACCCAGTACTTC. As protein: CASSDYSGKQETQYF.

This chain connects TRBV6-1 to TRBJ2-7; 10 bases map to TRBD2. The CDR3 spans 13 residues. Unmatched junction bases numbered 1, after V lost 5 bases and J lost 3 bases. Germline V gene lookup returns CDR1 MNHNS and CDR2 SASEGT. CDR3 coding DNA: TGTGCCAGCAGTCGGACTAGCGGCTACGAGCAGTACTTC. As protein: CASSRTSGYEQYF.

J is TRBJ2-7 and V is TRBV5-4; D perhaps matches TRBD2 (7 bases). The CDR3 is made up of 15 amino acids. Germline lookup yields CDR1 SGHNT and CDR2 YYREEE (reference sequence). With 5 bases removed from V and 6 bases from J, the gap between germline ends came to 21 bases. In DNA, the CDR3 is TGTGCCAGCAGGGGGGGGGCAGGAAGGCGGGGCGAGCAGTACTTC. Translated, it gives CASRGGAGRRGEQYF.

This chain links TRBV6-5 with TRBJ2-7; weak D call: TRBD1 (5 bases). Germline V gene sequence: CDR1 MNHEY, CDR2 SVGAGI. There are 15 residues in the CDR3. The ends were cut back, 6 bases at V and 4 bases at J, with 19 bases in the middle. CDR3 protein: CASSPLPQGIYEQYF. CDR3 bases: TGTGCCAGCAGCCCCCTCCCGCAGGGCATTTACGAGCAGTACTTC.

Regarding this clone: Other DNA sequences in this specimen translate into the identical CDR3. J is TRBJ1-5 and V is TRBV28; TRBD1 matches 7 bases. Germline assignment: CDR1 MDHEN and CDR2 SYDVKM. CDR3 length: 16 residues. The V segment lost 7 bases and the J segment 3 bases; nucleotides outside the gene matches: 12. CDR3 sequence reads: CASTLSVDRPNQPQHF. As DNA, the CDR3 is TGTGCCAGCACCCTTTCAGTGGACAGGCCCAATCAGCCCCAGCATTTT.

The rearrangement joins TRBV27 to TRBJ2-7, with 9 bases fitting TRBD2. CDR1 and CDR2 (germline): MNHEY, SMNVEV (reference sequence). The CDR3 consists of 16 residues. The J segment lost 3 bases and the V segment lost 5 bases, leaving 11 bases of the junction unmatched. DNA for the CDR3: TGTGCCAGCAGTACGTCAGGGCGGGAGGGCCGCTACGAGCAGTACTTC. It is translated as CASSTSGREGRYEQYF.

CDR3 amino acids: CASNHYEGTEAFF. The CDR3 region has the DNA TGTGCCAGCAACCACTACGAGGGCACTGAAGCTTTCTTT. The chain couples TRBV2 to TRBJ1-1; the D is unclear. The CDR3 runs to 13 residues. Germline V gene data show CDR1 as SNHLY and CDR2 as FYNNEI. The V end lost 7 bases, the J end lost 4 bases, and 13 bases lay between the germline ends. Based on the CDR3 plus reference TRBV2 and TRBJ1-1, the full variable domain is EPEVTQTPSHQVTQMGQEVILRCVPISNHLYFYWYRQILGQKVEFLVSFYNNEISEKSEIFDDQFSVERPDGSNFTLKIRSTKLEDSAMYFCASNHYEGTEAFFGQGTRLTVV.

This clone occurred once. The rearrangement joins TRBV29-1 to TRBJ1-3; D gene uncertain. In germline, CDR1 is SQVTM, CDR2 ANQGSEA. The CDR3 has 11 residues. V gave up 5 bases and J gave up 2 bases, with 4 bases separating them. The CDR3 loop reads CSVSTGNTIYF. As DNA, the CDR3 is TGCAGCGTTTCTACTGGAAACACCATATATTTT.

The chain joins TRBV29-1 to TRBJ2-7; 9 nucleotides line up with TRBD1. Germline lookup yields CDR1 SQVTM and CDR2 ANQGSEA. The CDR3 runs to 12 residues. V lost 5 bases to trimming and J lost 3 bases; unmatched junction nucleotides: 2. Written as DNA, the CDR3 is TGCAGCGTTCGGGACAGGGACTACGAGCAGTACTTC. It yields the protein CSVRDRDYEQYF.

This sequence joins TRBV18 and TRBJ2-3, with D possibly being TRBD2 (5 bases). The germline CDR1 and CDR2 sequences are KGHSH and LQKENI. Trimming removed 1 base from V and 1 base from J, with 9 bases in between. The CDR3 is made up of 15 amino acids. CDR3 loop: CASSPQVGGTDTQYF. The CDR3 DNA is TGTGCCAGCTCACCACAGGTGGGAGGCACAGATACGCAGTATTTT.

V is TRBV6-5 and J is TRBJ2-2, with TRBD2 matching 7 bases. V shed 0 bases, J shed 5 bases, and the junction held 6 bases outside the gene matches. The CDR3 spans 16 residues. Germline lookup yields CDR1 MNHEY and CDR2 SVGAGI. In DNA form, the CDR3 reads TGTGCCAGCAGTTACTCAGCCGGGACTATTACCGGGGAGCTGTTTTTT. This codes for CASSYSAGTITGELFF.

The J gene is TRBJ2-7, the V gene TRBV9; 9 bases are a match to TRBD1. Germline lookup yields CDR1 SGDLS and CDR2 YYNGEE. The trim removed 7 bases at V and 5 bases at J, leaving 16 bases unmatched. This CDR3 is 16 amino acids long. CDR3 DNA: TGTGCCAGCGGGACAGGGAGGCGTCAGGCAAGGCACGAGCAGTACTTC. Amino acid sequence: CASGTGRRQARHEQYF.

This chain links TRBV4-2 with TRBJ2-7; D not certain. The V gene's germline CDR1 is LGHNA and CDR2 YNFKEQ. Between the trimmed V and J ends, which lost 0 bases and 4 bases, there was a span of 4 bases. This CDR3 is built from 12 residues. The CDR3 here is CASSQDGYEQYF. In DNA form, the CDR3 reads TGTGCCAGCAGCCAAGACGGGTACGAGCAGTACTTC.

The chain employs TRBV27 and TRBJ2-7; D is perhaps TRBD1 (6 bases). Germline-derived CDR1 and CDR2 are MNHEY and SMNVEV (reference sequence). V was shortened by 0 bases and J by 5 bases, with 8 bases between the two germline ends. The CDR3 consists of 13 residues. In DNA, the CDR3 is TGTGCCAGCAGTTTATCTCACAGGGACGAGCAGTACTTC. Protein sequence: CASSLSHRDEQYF.

The rearrangement links TRBV2 to TRBJ2-7, with D maybe TRBD2 (5 bases). The CDR3 is 14 residues long. Trimming left V 0 bases short and J 4 bases short, with 10 bases between. Looked up from germline, CDR1 is SNHLY and CDR2 is FYNNEI. CDR3 loop: CASSEADWDYEQYF. The CDR3 DNA follows: TGTGCCAGCAGTGAAGCGGACTGGGATTACGAGCAGTACTTC.

This chain connects TRBV2 to TRBJ2-4, with D possibly matching TRBD2 (6 bases). The CDR3 contains 15 residues. The germline CDR1 and CDR2 sequences are SNHLY and FYNNEI. Between the trimmed V and J ends, which lost 6 bases and 5 bases, there was a span of 17 bases. The CDR3 spells CASSLQRAGQNIQYF. CDR3 DNA: TGTGCCAGCAGCCTCCAGCGGGCAGGGCAAAACATTCAGTACTTC.

This sequence joins TRBV2 and TRBJ1-2, with D possibly TRBD1 on 5 matching bases. CDR3 length equals 13 residues. Deletions cut 7 bases from V and 8 bases from J, with 17 bases between. The germline gives CDR1 SNHLY, CDR2 FYNNEI. The CDR3, as DNA: TGTGCCAGCAACCTAGCGGGGCCAGACGGCTACACCTTC. Its protein product is CASNLAGPDGYTF.

This clone appeared a single time. Its ends do not fully match the called genes, so a read error is possible. The J gene is TRBJ2-3, the V gene TRBV7-7; no clear D. This CDR3 has 13 amino acids. Germline CDR1 and CDR2: SSHAT and FNYEAQ (reference sequence). CDR3 protein: CASSEVLTDTQYF. In DNA form, the CDR3 reads TGTGCTAGCAGCGAGGTACTCACAGATACGCAGTATTTT. Combining the CDR3 with reference TRBV7-7 and TRBJ2-3 gives the whole variable domain GAGVSQSPRYKVTKRGQDVTLRCDPISSHATLYWYQQALGQGPEFLTYFNYEAQPDKSGLPSDRFSAERPEGSISTLTIQRTEQRDSAMYRCASSEVLTDTQYFGPGTRLTVL.

This clone is a singleton in its sample. The gene calls are TRBV7-8 and TRBJ2-5; TRBD2 agrees at 10 bases. V was pared by 1 base and J by 5 bases, with 1 base of the junction left unmatched. CDR1 is SGHVS and CDR2 is FQNEAQ in the germline V gene. This CDR3 has 14 residues. The CDR3 sequence is CASSLGLAGETQYF. DNA for the CDR3: TGTGCCAGCAGCTTAGGACTAGCGGGCGAGACCCAGTACTTC. The variable domain in full, with the rest retrieved from reference TRBV7-8 and TRBJ2-5, is GAGVSQSPRYKVAKRGQDVALRCDPISGHVSLFWYQQALGQGPEFLTYFQNEAQLDKSGLPSDRFFAERPEGSVSTLKIQRTQQEDSAVYLCASSLGLAGETQYFGPGTRLLVL.